Below are 5 T cell receptor beta chains sequenced from a single sample in a study of read filtering for tumor transcriptome and immune sequencing. The library was built from around 400 ng RNA with molecular barcoded adaptors for alpha/delta and beta/gamma chains. One entry per CDR3 protein, called by TCRdb with MiXCR from the reads. There are over 80,000 distinct CDR3 sequences in the sample; 12% occur only once, and about 15% lies in the top ten. Material for sequencing was a population of CD138-negative cells sorted from bone marrow. Receptor source: a donor at least 40 years old with multiple myeloma.

The CDR3 loop reads CASSLVDLTNTGELFF. Here the CDR3 DNA reads TGTGCCAGCAGCTTGGTCGACTTAACGAACACCGGGGAGCTGTTTTTT. This rearrangement joins TRBV5-6 to TRBJ2-2; D is unclear. The V end lost 0 bases, the J end lost 0 bases, and 9 bases lay between the germline ends. Germline V lookup: CDR1 SGHDT, CDR2 YYEEEE. The CDR3 is 16 amino acids.

A remark on this clonotype: One base away lies a much larger clone, so this may be a sequencing read error. The V and J genes are TRBV2 and TRBJ1-6, with 9 nucleotides matching TRBD1. The CDR3 loop spans 15 amino acids. The J segment lost 11 bases and the V segment lost 1 base, leaving 6 bases of the junction unmatched. CDR1 SNHLY and CDR2 FYNNEI come from the germline V gene. CDR3 sequence: CASSEVQGAVTPLHF. In nucleotides, the CDR3 is TGTGCCAGCAGTGAAGTACAGGGGGCTGTTACACCCCTCCACTTT.

Concerning this clonotype itself: A clone one base away is much larger, so this may be a read error. The chain links TRBV28 to TRBJ2-1, with a possible D match to TRBD1 (5 bases). Per the germline V gene, CDR1 is MDHEN and CDR2 is SYDVKM. The CDR3 covers 17 residues. The CDR3 here is CASSPASGKSSYNKQFF. Here the CDR3 DNA reads TGTGCCAGCTCGCCCGCATCAGGGAAGAGCTCCTACAATAAGCAGTTCTTC.

There are many counts of this clonotype. This chain joins TRBV7-9 and TRBJ1-4, with 8 bases matching TRBD1. The V segment lost 4 bases and the J segment 8 bases; nucleotides outside the gene matches: 6. This CDR3 is built from 14 residues. CDR1 and CDR2 (germline): SEHNR, FQNEAQ (reference sequence). The CDR3 reads CASSSDRGREKLFF. CDR3 DNA: TGTGCCAGCAGCTCCGACAGGGGAAGAGAAAAACTGTTTTTT.

This clonotype was counted many times. The V call is TRBV2, the J call TRBJ2-1; 12 nucleotides align to TRBD2. The CDR3 is made up of 13 amino acids. Unmatched junction bases numbered 2, after V lost 6 bases and J lost 8 bases. The V gene's germline CDR1 is SNHLY and CDR2 FYNNEI. The CDR3 DNA sequence: TGTGCCAGCAGCGGACTAGCGGGATATGAGCAGTTCTTC. It translates to CASSGLAGYEQFF.